Listed below are T cell receptor beta chains from one sample, sequenced in a study of shared clonotypes between healthy human individuals. Sequencing used immunoSEQ multiplex PCR; TCRdb keeps in-frame clones, though not all of them. The table lists about 580,000 clones, nearly 98% of them singletons, with 0.25% to 0.35% in the top ten. What was sequenced was naive CD8+ T cells sorted from blood. The receptors originated from a man between 25 and 39 years old in good health. CDR3s leave out the opening cysteine and the closing phenylalanine or tryptophan.

TRBV5-6,ASSKTGSSYEQY
TRBV5-6,ASSLAYGDSGANVLT
TRBV7-2,ASSLALGADTQY
TRBV6-5,ASRTGGFEAF
TRBV9,ASSVDGTDTQY
TRBV7-2,ASSLGTGVSHNQPQH
TRBV7-9,ASSLVGGLSNQPQH
TRBV4-2,ASSQDPRGPRNEQF
TRBV29-1,STRDRVFIEAF
TRBV4-1,ASSQSWGFAYEQY
TRBV29-1,SVVGAEQYEQF
TRBV5-6,ASSLRREAYEQY
TRBV10-3,AISEQVSGNNEQF
TRBV7-8,ASSLFVRGSNQPQH
TRBV6-1,ASLRIAGYEQY
TRBV2,ATVRQPGELF
TRBV25-1,ASSGTNSYNEQF
TRBV7-2,ASKILQGRDPYEQY
TRBV29-1,SVPEGGAGYGNTIY
TRBV28,ASSLTGNTGELF
TRBV2,ASSTTGGITEAF
TRBV27,ASSLGLIYEQY
TRBV6-6,ASSYSVESYEQY
TRBV28,ASRPSGGREQY
TRBV6-6,ASGDQAGGPFEQY
TRBV29-1,SVELAGDNTGELF
TRBV27,ASRVKGAWAPRETQY
TRBV7-7,ASSLEAGMDEQY
TRBV5-1,ASSFATTHNEQF
TRBV7-8,ASSFSRGSAWGQF